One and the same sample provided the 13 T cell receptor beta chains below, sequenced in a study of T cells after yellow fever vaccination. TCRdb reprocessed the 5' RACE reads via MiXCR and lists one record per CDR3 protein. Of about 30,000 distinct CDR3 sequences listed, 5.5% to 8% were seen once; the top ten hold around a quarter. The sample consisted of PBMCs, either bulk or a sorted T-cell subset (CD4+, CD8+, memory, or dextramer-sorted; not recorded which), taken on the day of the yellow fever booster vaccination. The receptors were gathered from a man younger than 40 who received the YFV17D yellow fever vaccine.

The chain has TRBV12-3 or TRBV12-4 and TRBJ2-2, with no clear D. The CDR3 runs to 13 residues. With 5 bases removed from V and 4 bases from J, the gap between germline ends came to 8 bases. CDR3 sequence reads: CASSPSLTGELFF. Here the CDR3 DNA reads TGTGCCAGCAGTCCGTCTCTCACCGGGGAGCTGTTTTTT.

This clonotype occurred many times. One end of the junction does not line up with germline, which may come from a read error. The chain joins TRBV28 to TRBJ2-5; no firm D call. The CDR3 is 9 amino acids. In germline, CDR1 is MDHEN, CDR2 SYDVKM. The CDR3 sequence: CASSPPWIF. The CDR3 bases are TGTGCCAGCAGTCCTCCCTGGATCTTC.

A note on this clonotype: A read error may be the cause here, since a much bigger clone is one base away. This CDR3 is CASGLGVVGYTF. CDR3 nucleotides: TGTGCCAGCGGTTTGGGCGTTGTTGGCTACACCTTC. The rearrangement links TRBV12-3 or TRBV12-4 to TRBJ1-2; unclear D gene. The CDR3 has 12 amino acids.

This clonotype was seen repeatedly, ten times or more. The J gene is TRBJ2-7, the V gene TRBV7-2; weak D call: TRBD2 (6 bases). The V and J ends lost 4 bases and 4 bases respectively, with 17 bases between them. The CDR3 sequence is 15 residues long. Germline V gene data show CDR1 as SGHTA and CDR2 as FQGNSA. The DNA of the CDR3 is TGTGCCAGCAGCTGGGATCCGACGGGGAGGTACGAGCAGTACTTC. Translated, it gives CASSWDPTGRYEQYF.

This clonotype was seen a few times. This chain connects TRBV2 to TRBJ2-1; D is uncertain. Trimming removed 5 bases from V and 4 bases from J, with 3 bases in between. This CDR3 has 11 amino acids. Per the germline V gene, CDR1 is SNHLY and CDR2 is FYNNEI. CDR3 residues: CASSLYNEQFF. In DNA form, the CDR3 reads TGTGCCAGCAGTCTATACAATGAGCAGTTCTTC.

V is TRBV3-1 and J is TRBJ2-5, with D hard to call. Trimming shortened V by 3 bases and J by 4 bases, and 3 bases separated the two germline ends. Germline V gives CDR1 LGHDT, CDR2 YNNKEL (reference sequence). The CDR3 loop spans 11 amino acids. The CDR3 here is CASSHGETQYF. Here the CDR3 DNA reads TGTGCCAGCAGCCACGGAGAGACCCAGTACTTC.

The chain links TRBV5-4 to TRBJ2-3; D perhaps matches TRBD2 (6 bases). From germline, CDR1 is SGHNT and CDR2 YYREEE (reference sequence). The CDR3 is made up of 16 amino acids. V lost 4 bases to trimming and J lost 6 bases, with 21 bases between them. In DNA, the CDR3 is TGTGCCAGCAGCCCACCCCCCGGGAGAGAAGGGGATACGCAGTATTTT. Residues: CASSPPPGREGDTQYF.

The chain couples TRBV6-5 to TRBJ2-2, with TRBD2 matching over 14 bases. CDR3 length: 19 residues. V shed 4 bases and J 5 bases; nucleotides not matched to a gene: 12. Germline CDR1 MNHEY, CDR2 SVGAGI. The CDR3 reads CASSFRLAGGPVRTGELFF. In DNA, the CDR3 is TGTGCCAGCAGTTTCCGACTAGCGGGAGGGCCAGTACGGACCGGGGAGCTGTTTTTT.

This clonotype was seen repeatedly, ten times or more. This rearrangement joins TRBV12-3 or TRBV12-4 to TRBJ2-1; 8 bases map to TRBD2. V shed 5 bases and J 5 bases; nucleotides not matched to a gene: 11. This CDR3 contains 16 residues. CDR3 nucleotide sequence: TGTGCCAGCAGTCTTTTTGGGACTAGGCTCCACAATGAGCAGTTCTTC. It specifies CASSLFGTRLHNEQFF.

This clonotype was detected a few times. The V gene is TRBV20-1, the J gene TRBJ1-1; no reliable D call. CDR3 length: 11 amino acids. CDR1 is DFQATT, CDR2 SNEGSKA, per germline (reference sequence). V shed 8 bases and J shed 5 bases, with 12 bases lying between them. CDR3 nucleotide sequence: TGCAGTCCTAAGGTCAAGACTGAAGCTTTCTTT. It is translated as CSPKVKTEAFF.

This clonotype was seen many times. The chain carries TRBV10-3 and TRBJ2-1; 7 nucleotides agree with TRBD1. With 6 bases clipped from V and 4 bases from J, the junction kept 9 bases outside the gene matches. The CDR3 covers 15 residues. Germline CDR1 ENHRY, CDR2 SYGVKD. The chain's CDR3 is CAIRAPGTDYNEQFF. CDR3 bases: TGTGCCATCAGAGCTCCCGGGACAGATTACAATGAGCAGTTCTTC.

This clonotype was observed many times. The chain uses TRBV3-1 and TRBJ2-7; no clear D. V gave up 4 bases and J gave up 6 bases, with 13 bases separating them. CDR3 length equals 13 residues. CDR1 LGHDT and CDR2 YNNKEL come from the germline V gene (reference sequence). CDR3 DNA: TGTGCCAGCAGCCCCCGGAATGAAGGCGAGCAGTACTTC. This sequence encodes CASSPRNEGEQYF.

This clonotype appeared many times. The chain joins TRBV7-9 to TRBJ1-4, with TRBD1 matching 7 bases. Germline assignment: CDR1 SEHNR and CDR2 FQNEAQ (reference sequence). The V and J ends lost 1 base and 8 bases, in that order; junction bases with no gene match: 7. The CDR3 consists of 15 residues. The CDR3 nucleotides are TGTGCCAGCAGCTTAGGACAGGGCGATCGCGAAAAACTGTTTTTT. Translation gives CASSLGQGDREKLFF. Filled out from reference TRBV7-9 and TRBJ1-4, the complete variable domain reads DTGVSQNPRHKITKRGQNVTFRCDPISEHNRLYWYRQTLGQGPEFLTYFQNEAQLEKSRLLSDRFSAERPKGSFSTLEIQRTEQGDSAMYLCASSLGQGDREKLFFGSGTQLSVL.